What follows describes a single T cell receptor beta chain. Which antigen it targets is not known. Base qualities were left out, and no much larger clone turns up one base away. This specimen's treatment or condition label, interpreted: approximately 18 received Ad26.COV2.S at low or high dose, single or two shots; five or six received placebo; per-sample allocation not given. Repertoires of vaccine and placebo recipients were sequenced from samples collected on day 63 after the first injection. Between 29 July and 7 August 2020, Cohort 1b enrolled about 27 adults aged 18-55 years at one site in Boston, USA. As a vaccine, Ad26.COV2.S was a replication-incompetent adenovirus type 26 vector that expressed a prefusion-stabilized SARS-CoV-2 spike protein derived from the original Wuhan strain. TCRbeta CDR3 regions were sequenced with the immunoSEQ Assay. After extraction, genomic DNA underwent amplification by bias-controlled multiplex PCR, followed by high-throughput sequencing. On the authors' methods: To quantify the absolute abundance of every unique TCRbeta CDR3 region, sequences were collapsed and filtered. T cell fraction was estimated by normalization of TCRbeta template counts to usable DNA, with usable DNA being measured through amplification of reference genes present in all nucleated cells. Repertoire TCRs were annotated as SARS-CoV-2-specific by exact matching of V gene, CDR3 amino acid sequence and J gene to a known reactive TCR set. The reference SARS-CoV-2 TCR set came from MIRA and was filtered for enrichment in COVID-19-positive ImmuneCODE repertoires, removing public or cross-reactive TCRs. Using the MIRA antigens, annotated TCRs were further analysed by specific ORF or by position within an ORF. Breadth was defined as annotated unique rearrangements over total unique productive rearrangements; depth was the summed frequency of those rearrangements. Two-sided Wilcoxon rank-sum tests were used to compare TCR breadth between groups. TCRdb limited this immuneACCESS table to in-frame rearrangements with V and J called. A share of clones is missing; checked studies link under half to unresolved V genes, and the rest is unexplained. Clonal size and the V and J genes are those of that table, whereas D and trimming came from the DNA. This sample lists over 250,000 clones; 80% to 90% were detected once. The biggest ten clones account for about 3.5% of the sample.

V is trimmed back by 0 bases and J by 5 bases, and the junction contains 8 bases that no gene match accounts for. CDR1 and CDR2 were assigned from the germline V gene as SGDLS and YYNGEE. The CDR3 measures 16 amino acids from cysteine to phenylalanine. Of all the DNA, just the CDR3 is kept, 48 bases in frame from base 1. This entry belongs to a study of Ad26.COV2.S vaccination and SARS-CoV-2 variants (dated by TCRdb to the early 2020s). At the level of the whole study: Vaccine-arm donors were drawn from COV1001, a multicentre, randomized, double-blind, placebo-controlled phase I-IIa trial of Ad26.COV2.S in healthy adults. A total of 32 samples were included in the TCR-sequenced set, comprising roughly 20 Ad26.COV2.S vaccine recipients, 5 placebo recipients and 8 SARS-CoV-2 convalescent individuals. Investigators remained blinded to trial group allocation during experiments and outcome assessment. Dosing of Ad26.COV2.S was intramuscular, at either 5x10^10 or 1x10^11 viral particles, delivered as one shot or as two shots spaced 56 days apart. TCRbeta repertoire sequencing was used to assess the specificity and breadth of SARS-CoV-2-reactive T cell receptors after Ad26.COV2.S vaccination. Trial participants were randomized into five groups of five, in which low-dose or high-dose Ad26.COV2.S was given once or twice, or placebo was given on both occasions.

On the study overall, not on this receptor specifically: Comparing responses between vaccine doses or regimens was not something the study was powered to do. After vaccination, substantial breadth of spike-specific CD8+ and CD4+ T cell responses was reported. Higher spike-specific TCR breadth was observed in Ad26.COV2.S recipients than in placebo recipients (P = 0.0014). The authors noted that total T cell responses may have been underestimated by the TCR breadth and depth analyses. Non-spike TCR breadth was comparable between vaccine and placebo recipients, consistent with the vaccine containing only spike.

In this chain, TRBV9 is recombined with TRBJ2-5; 9 central bases correspond to TRBD2. Source: peripheral blood, taken in a trial of Ad26.COV2.S vaccine versus placebo. This TCR came from a person aged 18-65 years who received the Ad26.COV2.S COVID-19 vaccine or a placebo. This receptor has the CDR3 CASSVDERGVWETQYF. The DNA reads as follows: TGTGCCAGCAGCGTAGATGAGCGGGGGGTCTGGGAGACCCAGTACTTC.